The T cell receptor (beta chain) described here comes from a study of cytomegalovirus exposure and HLA in healthy donors (dated by TCRdb to the late 2010s). A note on the overall study: An earlier analysis of several hundred of the donors reported approximately 300 Gb of sequence data and around 100 million unique TCR beta sequences obtained from about 179 million T cells. A separate validation cohort of roughly 120 different subjects was used in addition to the approximately 670-subject first cohort. Using immunosequencing, the study profiled T cell repertoires from approximately 700 subjects and related those repertoires to cytomegalovirus serostatus. Of the 350 to 400 genotyped donors, 81% fell in the genetic ancestry cluster associated with self-reported Caucasian donors. In the later analysis, no new phenotypic data were used to find candidate immune exposures; instead, reliance was placed on TCR beta sequences and their occurrence across donors. Donor age, sex, ethnicity and CMV serostatus were collected together with the repertoire data. Four to six DR-DQ haplotypes were handled as single units for association and clustering, since linkage in the cohort was strong. All discovery cohort repertoires had been generated using a single sequencing platform. In a later analysis, previously published TCR beta repertoires from hundreds of donors were re-analyzed and high-resolution HLA genotyping was added so that TCR occurrence patterns could be studied. The number of typed donors differed by locus: about 629-630 for A, B, C, DRB1 and DQB1; 522 for DQA1; 606 for DPA1; and some 470 for DPB1. An early release covering roughly 600 HLA-typed donors comprised about 290 gigabases of sequencing data and roughly 86 million unique TCR sequences. An earlier analysis of around 540 of the donors applied high-throughput TCR beta sequencing to assess whether each TCR beta V gene segment acted as functional or pseudogenic. Across 300 to 400 genotyped donors of the cohort, an average of approximately 220,000 unique TCR beta nucleotide sequences per donor were sequenced, and 15% to 20% of those sequences were non-productive. A later genetic analysis used genome-wide SNP genotypes for about 60% of the roughly 700 donors, treating that subset as a discovery cohort. The study aimed to test whether signatures of past pathogen exposure could be identified by cataloging public T cell receptors. High-throughput TCR immunosequencing, statistical association of individual TCRs with disease status, and machine learning were combined to predict cytomegalovirus infection status. HLA typing covered class I and class II loci at four-digit resolution.

The V end loses 5 bases and the J end loses 1 base, and a stretch of 11 bases separates them. The germline V gene yields MNHEY for CDR1 and SVGAGI for CDR2. The CDR3 goes from the cysteine to the phenylalanine over 14 residues. Only CDR3 DNA is held: 42 bases, read in frame from base 1. Library prep was done by the immunoSEQ multiplex PCR assay. A mixture of 60 forward primers for TCR Vbeta segments and 13 reverse primers for TCR Jbeta segments was used in the multiplex PCR. The CDR3 region of rearranged TCR beta genes was amplified from genomic DNA by a multiplex PCR assay. The Illumina HiSeq System was used to sequence the amplified TCR beta libraries as 87-base-pair reads. On the study's bioinformatics: Across the 700 or so repertoires, a later analysis counted tens of millions of unique TCR beta chains, some 11 million of which were shared by at least two donors. Raw reads were error-corrected and collapsed into unique sequences by a nearest-neighbor algorithm in which closely related sequences were merged to remove PCR and sequencing errors. To assign V, D and J gene segments, CDR3 sequences were aligned to IMGT reference sequences. Each retained sequence needed at least a six-nucleotide match to both a V gene segment and a J gene segment. A rearrangement was called productive if the CDR3 had no stop codons and remained in frame with V and J, and every other rearrangement was called non-productive. CDR3 was defined according to IMGT convention as the region running from the second conserved V-encoded cysteine to the conserved J-encoded phenylalanine. The earlier analysis of about 590 of the donors excluded sequences that lacked an unambiguous match to a single V gene segment. In an earlier analysis of several hundred of the donors, V segments were called functional above 56.7% productive rearrangements and were called segregating when the between-donor standard deviation exceeded 5%. To diagnose cytomegalovirus status from the catalog of TCR beta chain sequences, a statistical classification framework was built. A later analysis assigned V and J genes by comparing TCR nucleotide sequences with IMGT/GENE-DB human TR gene sequences. A later analysis assigned CDR3 sequences and most-parsimonious VDJ recombination scenarios with the TCRdist pipeline. A later analysis defined each TCR beta chain by its CDR3 amino acid sequence plus V-gene family, and excluded reads lacking a unique V-gene family. In a later analysis, 450 to 600 highly shared, low-generation-probability nucleotide sequences were removed to address suspected cross-contamination and a sequencing artifact. For each public chain, a later analysis derived a clonal expansion index from normalized ranks of inferred template counts within each repertoire. A later analysis computed generation probabilities with a VDJ recombination model fitted to out-of-frame rearrangements, and checked the results against IGoR. In a later analysis, hypergeometric tests were used to score TCR-TCR, TCR-HLA and TCR-CMV co-occurrence, with a repertoire-size bias correction applied to TCR pairs. In a later analysis, false discovery rates were estimated by permuting HLA or CMV assignments 20 times. In a later analysis, co-occurring TCRs were grouped with DBSCAN, and TCRdist sequence similarity was added when clustering was performed within HLA-allele-positive subsets. Co-occurrence clustering excluded repertoires with fewer than 30,000 or more than 120,000 public chains, plus five with anomalous nucleotide sharing. In TCRdb, the immuneACCESS table is reduced to in-frame sequences with V and J assigned. These tables do not hold every clone; where another copy was compared, an unresolved V gene accounts for under half, and the others remain unexplained. V, J and clone size are taken as reported in that table, and D and trimming were inferred from the DNA itself. The sample table holds about 120,000 clones, of which approximately 79% were seen once. 15% to 20% of the sample comes from the top ten.

This clone appeared a few times. Its antigen is unknown. There are no base qualities to consult, and no much larger clone falls within one base. The cohort consisted of fewer than 700 healthy bone marrow donors. At the time of sampling, all cohort members were nominally healthy, though unrecorded immune exposures were likely present. The donor tested CMV seropositive and was one of the 289 seropositive cohort members. Every donor gave a peripheral blood sample, and the peripheral blood mononuclear cells from that sample were used for TCR beta sequencing. Genomic DNA extraction from the blood cell samples was performed with the Qiagen DNeasy Blood Extraction Kit. On the study overall, not on this receptor specifically: Because counts were too low, about 17 rarely observed V segments, including chromosome 9 orphons, were excluded from the earlier analysis of around 640 of the donors. In a later analysis, the rate of TCR association differed among HLA loci, with DRB1 alleles having the most associated TCRs and HLA-C alleles having the fewest. CMV serostatus was the only immune exposure information available for the cohort. In a later analysis, several top co-occurrence clusters were reported to appear linked to parvovirus B19, influenza, CMV and Epstein-Barr virus. Compared with the 666-donor mean, donors in an Asian-associated ancestry cluster had fewer N-insertions in productive TCRs, according to a later genetic analysis. Strong co-occurrence of HLA alleles, especially DR and DQ, made assigning TCR associations to individual alleles difficult. Because HLA typing was missing for some donors at each locus, association tests included only the typed subset. The classifier was reported to diagnose cytomegalovirus status with high specificity and sensitivity in both the original cohort and the validation cohort. A later analysis found that most CMV-associated TCR beta chains appeared HLA-restricted, with HLA associations seemingly driven largely by CMV exposure. Most TCR sequences were seen in very few donors, while some public TCRs were found in many individuals. The sequencing pipeline was judged likely to have produced a cluster of highly shared sequence variants as a technical artifact. A further reported finding was that TCR beta sequences accurately predicted the HLA-A and HLA-B alleles for most subjects in the first cohort. Compared with equally common non-associated chains, HLA-associated TCR beta chains in a later analysis were more clonally expanded and had lower generation probabilities. Only TCR beta chains were sequenced in this cohort, and the absence of alpha or paired-chain data limited detectable features. V-gene and J-gene trimming of TCR beta chains was associated with a missense DCLRE1C variant in a later genetic analysis, and the association was replicated in an independent cohort. In vitro tests confirmed that a few of the cytomegalovirus-associated TCR beta chains recognize cytomegalovirus antigens. The study gave a list of about 170 TCR beta chains associated with cytomegalovirus. Roughly uniform sequencing depth across donors was assumed in presence/absence analyses, although this assumption may not hold. Some IMGT-functional V segments, including TRBV6-2 and TRBV6-3, could not be distinguished by the 87-base-pair reads and were therefore excluded. Linkage disequilibrium might explain the correlated functional status among segregating V segments, but an unknown experimental factor could not be ruled out. Specific HLA alleles were associated with 18,000 or so TCR beta sequences at a false discovery rate of 0.05 in a later analysis. An earlier analysis of 587 of the donors showed that most TCR beta V segments appeared in productive rearrangements either about 87% or about 30% of the time, which broadly matched IMGT annotations. The authors suggested that the approach could potentially be generalized to other disease states and immunological phenotypes.

The rearrangement combines TRBV6-5 with TRBJ1-1; no D segment can be confidently identified. This TCR was recovered from a man over 45 in good health and CMV-seropositive. Sequenced material: PBMCs. In nucleotides, the sequence is TGTGCCAGCAGTACCAGAACCCAGAACACTGAAGCTTTCTTT. Its coded protein is CASSTRTQNTEAFF.